Below are 2 T cell receptor delta chains sequenced from a single sample in a study of gamma-delta T cells after stem cell transplantation. TCRdb redid clone calling on the RT-PCR reads using CATT. The table lists nearly 600 delta-chain clones, about 9.1% of them singletons. Sequenced sample: gamma-delta T cells. The origin of the receptors is a human donor. It is not recorded whose cells these are; they may come from a transplant donor.

Comment on this clone: This may stem from a read error, because a much larger clone lies one nucleotide away. J gene TRDJ3 was identified, but the V gene was not called; the table gives TRDD3 as D, unverified against the DNA. This CDR3 spans 20 amino acids. The CDR3 coding sequence is TGTGCCTGTGACCCCGCCACTGGGGACGTCCACTCCTGGGACACCCGACAGATGTTTTTC. Its translation is CACDPATGDVHSWDTRQMFF.

This sequence joins TRDV1 and TRDJ1; D perhaps matches TRDD2 (6 bases). Between the trimmed V and J ends, which lost 1 base and 8 bases, there was a span of 17 bases. The germline V gene has CDR1 TSWWSYY and CDR2 QGS. The CDR3 is made up of 15 amino acids. CDR3 in amino acids: CALGERLLRSPKLIF. CDR3 in DNA: TGTGCTCTTGGGGAACGTCTCCTACGGAGCCCCAAACTCATCTTT.